This T cell receptor beta chain was captured by sequencing in a study of shared clonotypes between healthy human individuals. General study results and limits: Non-shared clonotypes had lower generation probabilities than those shared by all four donors.

Comments on this clone: Its antigen remains unknown. This clone may be a read error of a much larger clone one base away.

This CDR3 contains 11 residues. Germline V gene lookup returns CDR1 SGDLS and CDR2 YYNGEE. Between the trimmed V and J ends, which lost 4 bases and 2 bases, there was a span of 2 bases. Method: immunoSEQ multiplex PCR; TCRdb's copy keeps in-frame clones and lacks some. The sample gives roughly 2.6 million clones, approximately 94% of which show up once; about 0.13% is in the top ten. This TCR derives from a man aged 18 to 35 in good health. The V and J genes are TRBV9 and TRBJ2-3; D ambiguous. The sequencing sample was made of naive CD4+ T cells sorted from blood. Subset described: CD45RA+ positively selected. The CDR3 loop reads CASSFTDTQYF. The CDR3 region has the DNA TGTGCCAGCAGCTTCACAGATACGCAGTATTTT.